This record covers a single T cell receptor (beta chain). PCR employed 60 Vbeta and 13 Jbeta primers. The assay was immunoSEQ multiplex PCR, and TCRdb's table has in-frame clones only and misses some. Here the sample spans about 160,000 clones, roughly four fifths being singletons. This sample stems from a study of cytomegalovirus exposure and HLA in healthy donors. Study in general: Samples from HLA-typed donors yielded some 85 million unique TCRs in an early data release.

Whereas donors were nominally healthy upon sampling, unrecorded immune exposures were probable. Losses at the gene ends were 1 base for V and 2 bases for J; bases not matched to a gene: 7. In germline, CDR1 is SGHTA, CDR2 FQGNSA. The CDR3 has 16 amino acids. The receptor was isolated from a man aged 45-65 years in good health and CMV-seropositive. The chain has TRBV7-2 and TRBJ2-5; 7 bases are a match to TRBD2. The sequencing input was PBMCs. CDR3 amino acids: CASSLGPLAAQETQYF. The CDR3 nucleotides are TGTGCCAGCAGCTTAGGTCCCCTAGCGGCGCAAGAGACCCAGTACTTC.